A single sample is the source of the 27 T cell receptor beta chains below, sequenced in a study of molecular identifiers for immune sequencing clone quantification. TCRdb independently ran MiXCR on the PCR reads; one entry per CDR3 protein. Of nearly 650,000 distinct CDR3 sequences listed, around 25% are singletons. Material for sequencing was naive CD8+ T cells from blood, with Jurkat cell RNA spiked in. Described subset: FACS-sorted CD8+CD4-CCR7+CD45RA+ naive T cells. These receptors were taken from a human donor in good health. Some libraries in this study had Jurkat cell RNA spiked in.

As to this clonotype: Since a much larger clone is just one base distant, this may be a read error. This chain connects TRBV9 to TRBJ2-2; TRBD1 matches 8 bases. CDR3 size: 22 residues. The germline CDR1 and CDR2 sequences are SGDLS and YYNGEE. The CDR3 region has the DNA TGTGCCAGCAGCGTGAGGGTGACCCAGACAGGGGTTGATTCCGAAGACACCCGGGAGCTGTTTTTT. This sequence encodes CASSVRVTQTGVDSEDTRELFF.

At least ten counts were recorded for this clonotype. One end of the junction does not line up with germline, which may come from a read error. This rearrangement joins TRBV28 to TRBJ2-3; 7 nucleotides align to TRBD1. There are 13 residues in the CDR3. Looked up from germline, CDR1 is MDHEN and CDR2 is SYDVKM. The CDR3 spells CASSSTLGGQPFF. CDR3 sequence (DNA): TGTGCCAGCAGTTCCACCCTTGGGGGACAGCCTTTCTTT.

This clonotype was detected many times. The CDR3 here is CASSYQSPGGPYEQYF. The CDR3 DNA reads TGTGCCAGCAGTTACCAATCCCCGGGAGGGCCCTACGAGCAGTACTTC. The chain couples TRBV6-5 to TRBJ2-7; 8 nucleotides agree with TRBD2. From germline, CDR1 is MNHEY and CDR2 SVGAGI. J lost 2 bases, V lost 2 bases, and 8 bases had no gene match. The CDR3 spans 16 residues.

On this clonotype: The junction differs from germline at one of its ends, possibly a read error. The CDR3 DNA is TGCGCCCGCAGCCCTGACAGGGAGTACGAGCAGTACTTC. This codes for CARSPDREYEQYF. The J gene is TRBJ2-7, the V gene TRBV4-3; TRBD1 matches 7 bases. The CDR3 loop spans 13 amino acids. In germline, CDR1 is LGHNA, CDR2 YSLEER.

The CDR3 protein is CASRLERNQPQHF. In DNA, the CDR3 is TGTGCCAGCAGACTCGAGAGGAATCAGCCCCAGCATTTT. V usage is TRBV6-5 and J usage is TRBJ1-5, with unresolved D. Between the trimmed V and J ends, which lost 6 bases and 4 bases, there was a span of 10 bases. The germline gives CDR1 MNHEY, CDR2 SVGAGI. The CDR3 has 13 residues.

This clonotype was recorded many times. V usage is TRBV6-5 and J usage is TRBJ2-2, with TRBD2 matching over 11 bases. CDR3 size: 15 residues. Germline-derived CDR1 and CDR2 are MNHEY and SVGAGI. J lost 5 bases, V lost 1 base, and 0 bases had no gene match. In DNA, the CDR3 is TGTGCCAGCAGTTACTTAGCGGGAGGGACCGGGGAGCTGTTTTTT. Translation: CASSYLAGGTGELFF.

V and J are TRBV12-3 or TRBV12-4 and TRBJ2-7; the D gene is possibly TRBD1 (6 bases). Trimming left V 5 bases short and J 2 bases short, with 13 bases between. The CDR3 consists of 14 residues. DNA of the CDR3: TGTGCCAGCAGTCCAGGGGAAAGGGCCTACGAGCAGTACTTC. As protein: CASSPGERAYEQYF.

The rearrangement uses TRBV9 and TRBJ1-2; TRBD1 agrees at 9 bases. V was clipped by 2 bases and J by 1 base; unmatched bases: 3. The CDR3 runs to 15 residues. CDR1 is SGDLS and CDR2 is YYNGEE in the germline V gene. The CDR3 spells CASSVTGGINYGYTF. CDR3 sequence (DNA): TGTGCCAGCAGCGTCACAGGGGGCATTAACTATGGCTACACCTTC.

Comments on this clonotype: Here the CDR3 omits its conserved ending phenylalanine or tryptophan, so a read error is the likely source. The CDR3 coding sequence is TGTGCCAGCAGTTACCCTCCAAGACAGGACAGCATAAACACTGAAGCTTTCCTT. It is translated as CASSYPPRQDSINTEAFL. The chain recombines TRBV6-6 with TRBJ1-1, with a possible D match to TRBD1 (6 bases). V was clipped by 2 bases and J by 2 bases, with 21 bases between them. The germline CDR1 and CDR2 sequences are MNHNY and SVGAGI (reference sequence). CDR3 length equals 18 residues.

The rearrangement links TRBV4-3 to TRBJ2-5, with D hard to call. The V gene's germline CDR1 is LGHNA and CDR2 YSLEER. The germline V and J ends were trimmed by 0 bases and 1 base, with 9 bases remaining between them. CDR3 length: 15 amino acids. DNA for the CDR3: TGCGCCAGCAGCCAAGAGGTAGGGATCCAAGAGACCCAGTACTTC. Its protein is CASSQEVGIQETQYF.

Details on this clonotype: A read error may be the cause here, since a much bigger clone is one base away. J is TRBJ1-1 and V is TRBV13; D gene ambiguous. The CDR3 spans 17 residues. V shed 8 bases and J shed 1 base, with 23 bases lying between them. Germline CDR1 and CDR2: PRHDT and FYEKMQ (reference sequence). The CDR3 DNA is TGTGCCAGCGGCTGGATGGAAGGAGGAGGGCCGAACACTGAAGCTTTCTTT. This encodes CASGWMEGGGPNTEAFF.

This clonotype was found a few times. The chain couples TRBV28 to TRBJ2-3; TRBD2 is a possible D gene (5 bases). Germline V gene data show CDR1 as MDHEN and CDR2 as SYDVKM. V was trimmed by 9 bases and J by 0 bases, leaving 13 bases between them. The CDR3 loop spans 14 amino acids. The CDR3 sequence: CASLDLPSTDTQYF. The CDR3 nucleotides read TGTGCCAGTTTGGACTTGCCCAGCACAGATACGCAGTATTTT.

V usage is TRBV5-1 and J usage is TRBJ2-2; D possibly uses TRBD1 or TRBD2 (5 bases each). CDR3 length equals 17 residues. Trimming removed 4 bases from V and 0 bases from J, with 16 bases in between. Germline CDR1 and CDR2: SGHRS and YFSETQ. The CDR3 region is CASSVPGARANTGELFF. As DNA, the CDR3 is TGCGCCAGCAGCGTTCCCGGGGCCCGCGCGAACACCGGGGAGCTGTTTTTT.

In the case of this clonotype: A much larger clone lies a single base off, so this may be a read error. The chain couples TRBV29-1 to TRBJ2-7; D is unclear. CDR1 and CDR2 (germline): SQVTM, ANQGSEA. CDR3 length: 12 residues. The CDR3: CNVLWETYEQYF. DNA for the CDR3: TGCAACGTCCTTTGGGAAACCTACGAGCAGTACTTC.

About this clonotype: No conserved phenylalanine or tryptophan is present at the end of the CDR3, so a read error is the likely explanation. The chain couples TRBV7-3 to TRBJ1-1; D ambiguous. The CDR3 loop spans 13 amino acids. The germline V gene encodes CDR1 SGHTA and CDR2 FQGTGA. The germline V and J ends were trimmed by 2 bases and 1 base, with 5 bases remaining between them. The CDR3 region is CASSLAKNTEAFS. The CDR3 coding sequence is TGTGCCAGCAGCTTAGCCAAGAACACTGAAGCTTTCTCT.

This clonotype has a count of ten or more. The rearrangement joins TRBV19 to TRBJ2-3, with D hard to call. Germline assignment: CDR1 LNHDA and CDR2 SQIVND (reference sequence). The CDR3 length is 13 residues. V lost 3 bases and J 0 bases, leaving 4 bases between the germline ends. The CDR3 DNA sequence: TGTGCCAGTAGTATGGGGAGCACAGATACGCAGTATTTT. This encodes CASSMGSTDTQYF.

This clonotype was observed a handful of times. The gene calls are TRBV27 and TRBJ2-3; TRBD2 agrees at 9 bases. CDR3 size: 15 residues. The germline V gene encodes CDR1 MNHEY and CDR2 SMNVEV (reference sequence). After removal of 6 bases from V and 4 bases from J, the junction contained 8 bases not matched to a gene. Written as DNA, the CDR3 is TGTGCCAGCAGCCCAGCGGGAGGAGGCCCAGATACGCAGTATTTT. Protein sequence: CASSPAGGGPDTQYF.

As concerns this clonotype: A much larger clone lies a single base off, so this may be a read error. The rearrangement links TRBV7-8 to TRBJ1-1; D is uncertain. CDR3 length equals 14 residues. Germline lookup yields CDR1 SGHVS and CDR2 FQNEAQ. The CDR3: CASSAHQANSEAFF. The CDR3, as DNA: TGTGCCAGCAGCGCACATCAGGCGAACTCTGAAGCTTTCTTT.

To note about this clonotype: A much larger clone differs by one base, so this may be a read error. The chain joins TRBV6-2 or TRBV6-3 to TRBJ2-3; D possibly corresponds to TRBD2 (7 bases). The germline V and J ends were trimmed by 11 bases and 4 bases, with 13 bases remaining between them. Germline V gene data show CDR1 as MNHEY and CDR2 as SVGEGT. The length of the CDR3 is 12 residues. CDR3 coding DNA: TGTGCCGGCGAAGGGGGGGCAGATACGCAGTATTTT. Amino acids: CAGEGGADTQYF.

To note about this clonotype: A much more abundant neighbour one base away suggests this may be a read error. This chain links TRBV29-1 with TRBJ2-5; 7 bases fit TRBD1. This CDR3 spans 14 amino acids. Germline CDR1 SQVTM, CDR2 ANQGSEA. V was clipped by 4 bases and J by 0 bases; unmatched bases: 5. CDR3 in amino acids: CSVARQGNQETQYF. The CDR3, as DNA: TGCAGCGTTGCTAGACAGGGAAACCAAGAGACCCAGTACTTC. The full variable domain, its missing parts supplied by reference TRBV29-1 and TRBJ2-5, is SAVISQKPSRDICQRGTSLTIQCQVDSQVTMMFWYRQQPGQSLTLIATANQGSEATYESGFVIDKFPISRPNLTFSTLTVSNMSPEDSSIYLCSVARQGNQETQYFGPGTRLLVL.

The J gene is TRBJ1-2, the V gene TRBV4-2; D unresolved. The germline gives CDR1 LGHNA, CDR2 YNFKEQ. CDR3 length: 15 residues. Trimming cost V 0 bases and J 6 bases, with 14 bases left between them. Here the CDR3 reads CASSQELTPGDGYTF. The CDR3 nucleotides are TGTGCCAGCAGCCAAGAGTTAACCCCCGGCGATGGCTACACCTTC.

CDR3 sequence reads: CAGRAGTANTGELFF. CDR3 nucleotides: TGTGCCGGTCGGGCTGGGACAGCGAACACCGGGGAGCTGTTTTTT. This sequence joins TRBV6-4 and TRBJ2-2; 7 bases are shared with TRBD1. V lost 11 bases, J lost 0 bases, and 9 bases stayed unmatched. The CDR3 is 15 residues long. Per the germline V gene, CDR1 is MRHNA and CDR2 is SNTAGT.

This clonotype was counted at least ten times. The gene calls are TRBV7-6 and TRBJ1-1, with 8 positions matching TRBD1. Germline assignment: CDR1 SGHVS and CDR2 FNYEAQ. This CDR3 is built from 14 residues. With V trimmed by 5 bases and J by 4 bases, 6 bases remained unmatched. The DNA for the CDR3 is TGTGCCAGCAGCATAGGGACAGGTACCACTGAAGCTTTCTTT. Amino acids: CASSIGTGTTEAFF.

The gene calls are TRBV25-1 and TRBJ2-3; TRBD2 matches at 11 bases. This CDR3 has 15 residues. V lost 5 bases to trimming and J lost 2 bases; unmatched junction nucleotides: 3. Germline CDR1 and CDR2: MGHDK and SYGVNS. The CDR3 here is CASSIAGGTTDTQYF. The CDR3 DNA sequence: TGTGCCAGCAGTATAGCGGGAGGGACCACAGATACGCAGTATTTT.

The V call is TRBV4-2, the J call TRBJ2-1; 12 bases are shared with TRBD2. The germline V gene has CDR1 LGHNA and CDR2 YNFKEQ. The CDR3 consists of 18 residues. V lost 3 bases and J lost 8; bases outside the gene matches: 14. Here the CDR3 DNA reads TGTGCCAGCAGCCAGCTAGCGGGAGGGCCCAACCTTGGGGATGAGCAGTTCTTC. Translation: CASSQLAGGPNLGDEQFF.

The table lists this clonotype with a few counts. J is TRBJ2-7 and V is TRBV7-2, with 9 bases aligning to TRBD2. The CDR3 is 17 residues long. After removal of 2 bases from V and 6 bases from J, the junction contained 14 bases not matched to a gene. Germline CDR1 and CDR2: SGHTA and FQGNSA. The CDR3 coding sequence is TGTGCCAGCAGCTTAAGTGCTAGCGGGGCCGGACTAGGCGAGCAGTACTTC. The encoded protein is CASSLSASGAGLGEQYF.

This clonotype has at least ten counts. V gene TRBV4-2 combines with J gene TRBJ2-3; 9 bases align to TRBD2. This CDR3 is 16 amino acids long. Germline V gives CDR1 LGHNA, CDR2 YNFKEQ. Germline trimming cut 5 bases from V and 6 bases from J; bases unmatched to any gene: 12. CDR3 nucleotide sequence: TGTGCCAGCAGCATCCAGCGGGAGGCCATTCAGGATACGCAGTATTTT. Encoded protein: CASSIQREAIQDTQYF.